This T cell receptor (beta chain) was documented in a study of beta chain features in type 1 diabetes. Study-level results: Within each of all four CD4+ subsets, Type 1 diabetes patients had TCRB CDR3s that were moderately but significantly shorter.

The study reverse transcribed the entire isolated RNA, so it sequenced expressed TCRB transcripts. Here immunoSEQ multiplex PCR was the method, and the copy in TCRdb shows in-frame clones only, minus some. The top ten clones hold more than 2% of a sample with about 44,000 clones, approximately 70% of them seen once. As regards this clone: Its matching antigen is unknown.

V was clipped by 3 bases and J by 1 base; unmatched bases: 6. The CDR3 sequence is 15 residues long. The germline V gene encodes CDR1 SGHTA and CDR2 FQGNSA. Sequenced input: Tregs from blood. This TCR was sampled from a woman aged 18-30 years with type 1 diabetes. V gene TRBV7-2 combines with J gene TRBJ2-7; 7 bases are a match to TRBD1. The CDR3 nucleotides are TGTGCCAGCAGCTTCACCACAGGGGAATCCTACGAGCAGTACTTC. This encodes CASSFTTGESYEQYF.